One and the same sample provided the 28 T cell receptor beta chains below, sequenced in a study of shared clonotypes between healthy human individuals. The assay was immunoSEQ multiplex PCR, and TCRdb's table has in-frame clones only and misses some. The table shows approximately 1.5 million clones, with roughly 98.5% occurring only once. The source material was naive CD4+ T cells sorted from blood. Subset specified: CD45RA+ positively selected. These receptors were taken from a man between 25 and 39 years old in good health.

The genes are TRBV5-8 and TRBJ2-7, with 9 nucleotides matching TRBD2. The V and J ends lost 5 bases and 0 bases, in that order; junction bases with no gene match: 6. Germline loops: CDR1 SGHTS, CDR2 YDEGEE. The CDR3 is 15 residues long. The CDR3 reads CASSPGLAHSYEQYF. CDR3 DNA: TGTGCCAGCAGTCCAGGACTAGCGCACTCCTACGAGCAGTACTTC.

The chain combines TRBV5-1 with TRBJ2-5; weak D call: TRBD2 (5 bases). The CDR3 length is 15 residues. Germline loops: CDR1 SGHRS, CDR2 YFSETQ. Trimming cost V 4 bases and J 4 bases, with 17 bases left between them. The CDR3 here is CASSQAPRRGETQYF. In DNA, the CDR3 is TGCGCCAGCAGCCAAGCCCCCCGTCGGGGAGAGACCCAGTACTTC.

V usage is TRBV9 and J usage is TRBJ2-5, with 10 positions matching TRBD1. This CDR3 is 15 amino acids long. The germline CDR1 and CDR2 sequences are SGDLS and YYNGEE. With 0 bases clipped from V and 7 bases from J, the junction kept 6 bases outside the gene matches. The CDR3 bases are TGTGCCAGCAGCGTAGTTGACAGGGGGCAGGGGACCCAGTACTTC. Encoded protein: CASSVVDRGQGTQYF.

The chain combines TRBV28 with TRBJ2-4, with D perhaps being TRBD1 or TRBD2 (5 bases each). Trimming removed 0 bases from V and 0 bases from J, with 9 bases in between. Germline CDR1 MDHEN, CDR2 SYDVKM. The CDR3 loop spans 16 amino acids. CDR3 amino acids: CASSLWQGVAKNIQYF. CDR3 DNA: TGTGCCAGCAGTTTATGGCAGGGAGTAGCCAAAAACATTCAGTACTTC.

J is TRBJ2-2 and V is TRBV29-1; weak D call: TRBD1 (5 bases). Trimming stripped 4 bases from V and 1 base from J, with 16 bases between. Per the germline V gene, CDR1 is SQVTM and CDR2 is ANQGSEA. This CDR3 is built from 16 residues. The CDR3 region is CSVATLSGMNTGELFF. CDR3 bases: TGCAGCGTTGCCACTCTGTCAGGGATGAACACCGGGGAGCTGTTTTTT.

J is TRBJ2-7 and V is TRBV9; 7 bases map to TRBD2. The length of the CDR3 is 14 residues. The V gene's germline CDR1 is SGDLS and CDR2 YYNGEE. Trimming took 3 bases from V and 5 from J; bases not matched to a gene: 8. The CDR3 bases are TGTGCCAGCAGCGGTGTAGGACTAGGACACGAGCAGTACTTC. Translating it yields CASSGVGLGHEQYF. The variable domain in full, with the rest retrieved from reference TRBV9 and TRBJ2-7, is DSGVTQTPKHLITATGQRVTLRCSPRSGDLSVYWYQQSLDQGLQFLIQYYNGEERAKGNILERFSAQQFPDLHSELNLSSLELGDSALYFCASSGVGLGHEQYFGPGTRLTVT.

The rearrangement joins TRBV7-3 to TRBJ1-1; 9 bases fit TRBD1. CDR3 length: 14 residues. CDR1 SGHTA and CDR2 FQGTGA come from the germline V gene. Trimming cost V 5 bases and J 4 bases; bases outside gene matches: 5. DNA for the CDR3: TGTGCCAGCAGCAACCGGGACAGGGTCACTGAAGCTTTCTTT. It translates to CASSNRDRVTEAFF.

The chain recombines TRBV5-5 with TRBJ1-1, with D hard to call. Looked up from germline, CDR1 is SGHKS and CDR2 is YYEKEE (reference sequence). The CDR3 is made up of 14 amino acids. The germline V and J ends were trimmed by 0 bases and 1 base, with 7 bases remaining between them. This CDR3 reads CASSLVHGNTEAFF. The DNA for the CDR3 is TGTGCCAGCAGCTTGGTCCATGGGAACACTGAAGCTTTCTTT.

CDR3: CASSLNPGKGSAFF. The CDR3 DNA reads as TGTGCCAGCAGCTTGAATCCAGGGAAGGGTTCGGCTTTCTTT. The V call is TRBV5-6, the J call TRBJ1-1; D perhaps matches TRBD1 (5 bases). This CDR3 is 14 amino acids long. Per the germline V gene, CDR1 is SGHDT and CDR2 is YYEEEE. V was shortened by 1 base and J by 11 bases, with 18 bases between the two germline ends.

V is TRBV10-3 and J is TRBJ1-1; D uncertain. V shed 0 bases and J shed 1 base, with 12 bases lying between them. The CDR3 is 16 amino acids. Germline CDR1 ENHRY, CDR2 SYGVKD. CDR3 nucleotide sequence: TGTGCCATCAGTGAGTCGTTACGGGCGGGGAACACTGAAGCTTTCTTT. The encoded protein is CAISESLRAGNTEAFF.

The chain combines TRBV6-4 with TRBJ2-7; D assignment may be TRBD1 or TRBD2 (5 bases each). V lost 4 bases and J lost 3, with 16 bases in between. This CDR3 has 15 residues. Germline V gene sequence: CDR1 MRHNA, CDR2 SNTAGT. CDR3 sequence (DNA): TGTGCCAGCAGTGCCCTACCCGGGACCTTCTACGAGCAGTACTTC. This encodes CASSALPGTFYEQYF.

The rearrangement joins TRBV10-3 to TRBJ1-1; D is uncertain. Trimming took 8 bases from V and 3 from J, leaving 13 bases between them. CDR3 length: 13 amino acids. CDR1 is ENHRY and CDR2 is SYGVKD in the germline V gene. This CDR3 is CAIQRKGDTEAFF. CDR3 in DNA: TGTGCCATCCAGCGCAAAGGAGACACTGAAGCTTTCTTT.

The gene calls are TRBV4-1 and TRBJ2-1, with D maybe TRBD1 (5 bases). The CDR3 has 14 residues. Per germline, CDR1 MGHRA and CDR2 YSYEKL. V was trimmed by 0 bases and J by 4 bases, leaving 7 bases between them. CDR3 protein: CASSQDDSYNEQFF. The CDR3 coding sequence is TGCGCCAGCAGCCAAGACGACAGTTACAATGAGCAGTTCTTC.

For this clone: Other DNA variants within this sample encode the same CDR3. The gene calls are TRBV27 and TRBJ2-5; D is undetermined. This CDR3 is 14 amino acids long. Trimming took 3 bases from V and 2 from J, leaving 10 bases between them. Germline V gene data show CDR1 as MNHEY and CDR2 as SMNVEV (reference sequence). The CDR3, as DNA: TGTGCCAGCAGTTTGTTGGCGTCTCAAGAGACCCAGTACTTC. It encodes CASSLLASQETQYF.

The chain carries TRBV10-3 and TRBJ2-5; D unresolved. Trimming removed 0 bases at V and 5 bases at J, with 7 bases between. This CDR3 is 13 amino acids long. Germline assignment: CDR1 ENHRY and CDR2 SYGVKD. The CDR3: CAISESGWETQYF. In nucleotides, the CDR3 is TGTGCCATCAGTGAGTCGGGGTGGGAGACCCAGTACTTC.

The rearrangement links TRBV6-4 to TRBJ2-3; possibly TRBD2 for D (6 bases). Germline V gene lookup returns CDR1 MRHNA and CDR2 SNTAGT. The length of the CDR3 is 14 residues. Trimming cost V 8 bases and J 2 bases, with 14 bases left between them. This chain's CDR3 is CASSRDLYTDTQYF. As DNA, the CDR3 is TGTGCCAGCTCTCGGGACTTATACACAGATACGCAGTATTTT.

V gene TRBV6-5 combines with J gene TRBJ2-2, with 10 bases matching TRBD1. Per the germline V gene, CDR1 is MNHEY and CDR2 is SVGAGI. The V and J ends lost 7 bases and 4 bases, in that order; junction bases with no gene match: 6. The CDR3 spans 15 residues. CDR3 sequence reads: CASNPWDRGTGELFF. The DNA of the CDR3 is TGTGCCAGCAACCCCTGGGACAGGGGCACCGGGGAGCTGTTTTTT.

The chain is built from TRBV9 and TRBJ1-2, with 8 bases matching TRBD1. This CDR3 is 16 amino acids long. V lost 4 bases to trimming and J lost 4 bases; unmatched junction nucleotides: 12. Germline V gives CDR1 SGDLS, CDR2 YYNGEE. The CDR3 region is CASSPPGGTGVYGYTF. CDR3 bases: TGTGCCAGCAGCCCCCCCGGGGGGACAGGTGTCTATGGCTACACCTTC.

The rearrangement links TRBV10-1 to TRBJ2-3, with D unresolved. V was trimmed by 0 bases and J by 2 bases, leaving 9 bases between them. The CDR3 is made up of 15 amino acids. Germline V gene data show CDR1 as WNHNN and CDR2 as SYGVQD (reference sequence). The chain's CDR3 is CASSESADLTDTQYF. For the CDR3, the DNA is TGCGCCAGCAGTGAGTCTGCTGACCTCACAGATACGCAGTATTTT.

V usage is TRBV29-1 and J usage is TRBJ2-2; no reliable D call. This CDR3 has 14 residues. Germline V gene data show CDR1 as SQVTM and CDR2 as ANQGSEA. The germline V and J ends were trimmed by 2 bases and 1 base, with 8 bases remaining between them. As DNA, the CDR3 is TGCAGCGTTGAAAGTGCAGAGAACACCGGGGAGCTGTTTTTT. Its translation: CSVESAENTGELFF.

The CDR3 is CASTKGSGETQYF. The CDR3 nucleotides read TGTGCCAGCACCAAAGGGAGCGGCGAGACCCAGTACTTC. This rearrangement joins TRBV7-9 to TRBJ2-5, with a weak D call TRBD2 (5 bases). In germline, CDR1 is SEHNR, CDR2 FQNEAQ (reference sequence). Deletions cut 7 bases from V and 5 bases from J, with 14 bases between. The CDR3 runs to 13 residues.

This rearrangement joins TRBV18 to TRBJ1-4; 10 bases agree with TRBD1. Germline V gene sequence: CDR1 KGHSH, CDR2 LQKENI. The trim removed 0 bases at V and 7 bases at J, leaving 5 bases unmatched. This CDR3 comprises 16 residues. CDR3 in DNA: TGTGCCAGCTCACCACCGGGACAGGGGTTCGGTGAAAAACTGTTTTTT. It translates to CASSPPGQGFGEKLFF.

The V call is TRBV27, the J call TRBJ2-5, with D perhaps matching TRBD1 (5 bases). This CDR3 comprises 13 residues. Trimming left V 3 bases short and J 5 bases short, with 10 bases between. The germline CDR1 and CDR2 sequences are MNHEY and SMNVEV (reference sequence). The CDR3 spells CASSLIRAETQYF. As DNA, the CDR3 is TGTGCCAGCAGTTTGATCAGGGCCGAGACCCAGTACTTC.

CDR3 nucleotides: TGTGCCAGCCGGAGCGACAGCACCGACCAGCCCCAGCATTTT. Protein: CASRSDSTDQPQHF. The rearrangement links TRBV25-1 to TRBJ1-5; possible D gene TRBD1, 5 bases. The CDR3 is 14 amino acids. Trimming pared 8 bases from V and 7 bases from J, leaving 18 bases between. The germline gives CDR1 MGHDK, CDR2 SYGVNS. The variable domain in full, with the rest retrieved from reference TRBV25-1 and TRBJ1-5, is EADIYQTPRYLVIGTGKKITLECSQTMGHDKMYWYQQDPGMELHLIHYSYGVNSTEKGDLSSESTVSRIRTEHFPLTLESARPSHTSQYLCASRSDSTDQPQHFGDGTRLSIL.

The rearrangement joins TRBV11-2 to TRBJ2-1, with 9 nucleotides matching TRBD2. Unmatched junction bases numbered 7, after V lost 5 bases and J lost 5 bases. Germline lookup yields CDR1 SGHAT and CDR2 FQNNGV. CDR3 size: 15 residues. The CDR3 DNA is TGTGCCAGCAGCATTTCGACTAGCGGACACAATGAGCAGTTCTTC. Translation: CASSISTSGHNEQFF.

The chain joins TRBV29-1 to TRBJ2-1, with 8 nucleotides matching TRBD2. The CDR3 covers 15 residues. Germline CDR1 is SQVTM and CDR2 is ANQGSEA. The junction had 6 bases not matched to a gene; V was cut back by 3 bases and J by 2 bases. CDR3 region: CSVERSGRPYNEQFF. The CDR3, as DNA: TGCAGCGTTGAGCGCAGCGGGAGACCCTACAATGAGCAGTTCTTC.

The gene calls are TRBV6-1 and TRBJ1-1, with D unclear. V was shortened by 1 base and J by 1 base, with 10 bases between the two germline ends. Germline V gene sequence: CDR1 MNHNS, CDR2 SASEGT. This CDR3 is built from 15 residues. CDR3 sequence (DNA): TGTGCCAGCAGTGAAGAGGGCAGAGGGAACACTGAAGCTTTCTTT. It encodes CASSEEGRGNTEAFF.

The genes are TRBV15 and TRBJ1-5, with 7 bases fitting TRBD1. J was trimmed by 3 bases and V by 5 bases; bases with no gene match: 4. CDR1 and CDR2 from the germline V gene are LNHNV and YYDKDF (reference sequence). The CDR3 spans 14 residues. Here the CDR3 DNA reads TGTGCCACCAGCGGGGGACAGTTCAATCAGCCCCAGCATTTT. Translation gives CATSGGQFNQPQHF.